The sequence of this T cell receptor beta chain was determined in a study of T cell responses to AZD1222 COVID-19 vaccine. Study-wide points: Only six or seven AZD1222 recipients were seropositive at baseline. The CD4 TCRs associated with vaccination extended across spike and predominated at 160-218 and 743-854. White British ancestry dominated among donors, who included more females, and clonal diversity was possibly underestimated.

Concerning this clone: Its antigen is unidentified.

Combined were second doses at about 4 or about 12 weeks. CDR3 length: 14 residues. The germline gives CDR1 SQVTM, CDR2 ANQGSEA. V was shortened by 3 bases and J by 0 bases, with 8 bases between the two germline ends. The protocol was immunoSEQ multiplex PCR, while the TCRdb copy is restricted to in-frame clones and leaves out a portion. This sample has 80,000 or so clones, with 80% to 95% found just once. The sequence was collected from an adult who received the AZD1222 COVID-19 vaccine. V gene TRBV29-1 combines with J gene TRBJ1-4; D not certain. The material sequenced was peripheral blood, taken 28 days after the second AZD1222 dose. The CDR3 loop is CSVERETTNEKLFF. DNA of the CDR3: TGCAGCGTTGAGCGAGAAACAACTAATGAAAAACTGTTTTTT. Full variable domain (outside the CDR3, taken from reference TRBV29-1 and TRBJ1-4): SAVISQKPSRDICQRGTSLTIQCQVDSQVTMMFWYRQQPGQSLTLIATANQGSEATYESGFVIDKFPISRPNLTFSTLTVSNMSPEDSSIYLCSVERETTNEKLFFGSGTQLSVL.